The 20 T cell receptor beta chains given below trace back to one sample, sequenced in a study of CD8+CD57+ T cells in acquired aplastic anemia (dated by TCRdb to the late 2010s). TCRdb records Illumina HiSeq 2000 as the sequencer. Genomic DNA served as template for TCR beta VDJ combination and CDR3 sequence profiling. TCRdb's own reprocessing of the public reads used fastp at Q25 and MiXCR and kept productive beta chains. Each record represents a unique CDR3 protein, reported with the most common genes and DNA among its rows. This sample lists roughly 150,000 distinct CDR3 sequences; about half were detected once. Of the sample, 2.5% to 4% falls within the top ten clones. The patients picked for sequencing were ones in whom flow cytometry had shown an expansion of CD8+CD57+ cells. Source material: sorted CD4+, CD8+, or CD8+CD57+ T cells (not recorded which) from PBMCs. These receptors originate from a human donor with aplastic anemia.

V usage is TRBV10-3 and J usage is TRBJ1-2; no reliable D call. V shed 0 bases and J shed 7 bases, with 12 bases lying between them. In germline, CDR1 is ENHRY, CDR2 SYGVKD. The CDR3 totals 14 residues. The CDR3 sequence: CAISESIQATGYTF. CDR3 nucleotides: TGTGCCATCAGTGAGTCGATCCAGGCTACTGGCTACACCTTC.

This clonotype is a singleton in its sample. The rearrangement links TRBV29-1 to TRBJ1-1; D is undetermined. Trimming took off 1 base at V and 0 bases at J, with 6 bases between the two ends. Germline assignment: CDR1 SQVTM and CDR2 ANQGSEA. This CDR3 has 13 amino acids. The CDR3 sequence is CSVEVPLNTEAFF. CDR3 coding DNA: TGCAGCGTTGAAGTACCCTTGAACACTGAAGCTTTCTTT.

The rearrangement joins TRBV9 to TRBJ1-1, with D unclear. V was cut by 4 bases and J by 6 bases, with 19 bases left in between. Germline assignment: CDR1 SGDLS and CDR2 YYNGEE. This CDR3 region has 15 residues. The CDR3 coding sequence is TGTGCCAGCAGCTTTGAAAGCTACGGGTCGCCTGAAGCTTTCTTT. This gives the protein CASSFESYGSPEAFF.

In its sample, this clonotype was seen many times. This sequence joins TRBV7-2 and TRBJ2-5; D is uncertain. The CDR3 totals 13 residues. V lost 1 base, J lost 5 bases, and 8 bases lay in between. The germline V gene encodes CDR1 SGHTA and CDR2 FQGNSA. The CDR3 sequence is CASSLGYGETQYF. CDR3 in DNA: TGTGCCAGCAGCTTAGGGTATGGGGAGACCCAGTACTTC.

There are many counts of this clonotype. V and J are TRBV12-5 and TRBJ1-5; TRBD1 agrees at 9 bases. This CDR3 is 15 amino acids long. CDR1 is LGHNT, CDR2 FRNRAP, per germline. V was clipped by 5 bases and J by 5 bases; unmatched bases: 7. This CDR3 is CASGPPGQGDQPQHF. CDR3 DNA: TGTGCTAGTGGTCCCCCGGGACAGGGAGATCAGCCCCAGCATTTT.

Only a few counts were recorded for this clonotype. The CDR3 nucleotides read TGTGCCAGCAGTGAATTCAGCGGGAGTAGCACAGATACGCAGTATTTT. It translates to CASSEFSGSSTDTQYF. The rearrangement links TRBV25-1 to TRBJ2-3; TRBD2 aligns across 8 bases. CDR3 length: 16 amino acids. CDR1 and CDR2 (germline): MGHDK, SYGVNS. Germline trimming cut 1 base from V and 0 bases from J; bases unmatched to any gene: 3.

The CDR3 bases are TGTGCCAGCAGTGGGGGACAGGGGGAAGGAGTGACCCAGTACTTC. It is translated as CASSGGQGEGVTQYF. J is TRBJ2-5 and V is TRBV12-3 or TRBV12-4, with 11 nucleotides matching TRBD1. V dropped 5 bases and J dropped 7; count of bases not matched to a gene: 9. This CDR3 is built from 15 residues.

J is TRBJ2-6 and V is TRBV15; 7 bases align to TRBD1. Germline CDR1 and CDR2: LNHNV and YYDKDF (reference sequence). The CDR3 has 16 residues. V gave up 5 bases and J gave up 0 bases; unmatched junction bases: 4. The CDR3 nucleotides read TGTGCCACCAGCGGTAACAGGGGCTCTGGGGCCAACGTCCTGACTTTC. Amino acid sequence: CATSGNRGSGANVLTF.

Ten or more counts support this clonotype. CDR3 sequence: CSARAPTGVETQYF. The CDR3 coding sequence is TGCAGTGCTAGAGCCCCGACAGGGGTTGAGACCCAGTACTTC. The chain employs TRBV20-1 and TRBJ2-5; TRBD1 matches at 8 bases. Germline loops: CDR1 DFQATT, CDR2 SNEGSKA (reference sequence). After removal of 1 base from V and 5 bases from J, the junction contained 6 bases not matched to a gene. This CDR3 is 14 amino acids long.

The chain carries TRBV11-2 and TRBJ2-5; the D call may be TRBD1 or TRBD2 (6 bases each). The CDR3 sequence is 15 residues long. From germline, CDR1 is SGHAT and CDR2 FQNNGV. Trimming cost V 1 base and J 1 base, with 10 bases left between them. The CDR3 bases are TGTGCCAGCAGCTTAGGAGGGGGACTCCAAGAGACCCAGTACTTC. Translation: CASSLGGGLQETQYF.

The rearrangement links TRBV4-2 to TRBJ1-2; no clear D gene. Germline lookup yields CDR1 LGHNA and CDR2 YNFKEQ. This CDR3 has 15 residues. Between the trimmed V and J ends, which lost 2 bases and 0 bases, there was a span of 10 bases. The DNA for the CDR3 is TGTGCCAGCAGCCAAAGTCCAGCGCCTAACTATGGCTACACCTTC. Encoded protein: CASSQSPAPNYGYTF.

This chain connects TRBV5-1 to TRBJ1-6; the D gene is possibly TRBD1 (6 bases). The ends were cut back, 5 bases at V and 10 bases at J, with 19 bases in the middle. The germline V gene has CDR1 SGHRS and CDR2 YFSETQ. The CDR3 consists of 15 residues. The CDR3 DNA sequence: TGCGCCAGCAGGGCCGTTGTGGGGGCGGACTCACCCCTCCACTTT. This gives the protein CASRAVVGADSPLHF.

The V gene is TRBV15, the J gene TRBJ2-7; 7 bases match TRBD1. The CDR3 runs to 14 residues. The germline V gene has CDR1 LNHNV and CDR2 YYDKDF (reference sequence). V lost 6 bases and J lost 3; bases outside the gene matches: 8. The CDR3 is CATRRQGVLYEQYF. The CDR3 nucleotides are TGTGCCACCAGAAGACAGGGAGTACTCTACGAGCAGTACTTC. The full variable domain, completed using reference TRBV15 and TRBJ2-7, is DAMVIQNPRYQVTQFGKPVTLSCSQTLNHNVMYWYQQKSSQAPKLLFHYYDKDFNNEADTPDNFQSRRPNTSFCFLDIRSPGLGDTAMYLCATRRQGVLYEQYFGPGTRLTVT.

The table lists this clonotype with a count of one. The chain is built from TRBV12-3 or TRBV12-4 and TRBJ1-6; D not resolved. CDR3 length: 15 amino acids. The V end was cut by 3 bases, the J end by 8 bases, with 14 bases between. For the CDR3, the DNA is TGTGCCAGCAGTTTGGGCAGTTCTGCCCATTCACCCCTCCACTTT. It translates to CASSLGSSAHSPLHF.

In this sample, this clonotype turned up many times. This chain links TRBV14 with TRBJ2-1; 7 bases match TRBD1. CDR3 length: 14 residues. Trimming removed 2 bases from V and 9 bases from J; junction bases left unmatched: 7. In germline, CDR1 is SGHDN, CDR2 FVKESK. CDR3: CASSQTKGASEQFF. The CDR3 coding sequence is TGTGCCAGCAGCCAAACTAAGGGGGCAAGTGAGCAGTTCTTC. Variable domain in full (rest from reference TRBV14 and TRBJ2-1): EAGVTQFPSHSVIEKGQTVTLRCDPISGHDNLYWYRRVMGKEIKFLLHFVKESKQDESGMPNNRFLAERTGGTYSTLKVQPAELEDSGVYFCASSQTKGASEQFFGPGTRLTVL.

The rearrangement uses TRBV4-1 and TRBJ1-1, with D possibly being TRBD1 (6 bases). Germline V lookup: CDR1 MGHRA, CDR2 YSYEKL. The CDR3 is 15 residues long. Trimming removed 4 bases at V and 10 bases at J, with 22 bases between. The CDR3 nucleotides are TGCGCCAGCAGCCGATACTCAGGGGTCGGGGCTGCAGCTTTCTTT. Amino acids: CASSRYSGVGAAAFF.

This clonotype showed up many times. This sequence joins TRBV7-2 and TRBJ1-1; D gene unclear. Deletions cut 6 bases from V and 4 bases from J, with 12 bases between. The CDR3 spans 13 residues. Germline V lookup: CDR1 SGHTA, CDR2 FQGNSA. Here the CDR3 reads CASSFEGATEAFF. DNA of the CDR3: TGTGCCAGCAGTTTTGAGGGTGCCACTGAAGCTTTCTTT.

In its sample, this clonotype was seen once. Its ends do not fully match the called genes, so a read error is possible. The chain has TRBV5-6 and TRBJ2-3, with D uncertain. CDR1 SGHDT and CDR2 YYEEEE come from the germline V gene. This CDR3 has 13 amino acids. CDR3 sequence reads: CASSLGITDTQYF. CDR3 DNA sequence: TGTGCCAGTAGCTTGGGCATCACAGATACGCAGTATTTT.

This clonotype turned up a few times. The junction shows a germline mismatch at one end, possibly a read error. The V and J genes are TRBV20-1 and TRBJ1-2; 7 bases match TRBD1. Germline assignment: CDR1 DFQATT and CDR2 SNEGSKA (reference sequence). The CDR3 sequence is 14 residues long. CDR3 nucleotide sequence: TGCAGTGCTGGAGATTCAGACAGGGCAGGTGGCTACACCTTC. Its protein is CSAGDSDRAGGYTF.

V is TRBV10-1 and J is TRBJ2-7, with unresolved D. This CDR3 has 13 residues. The ends were cut back, 3 bases at V and 2 bases at J, with 8 bases in the middle. Germline CDR1 and CDR2: WNHNN and SYGVQD (reference sequence). CDR3 in amino acids: CASSDRWAYEQYF. CDR3 bases: TGCGCCAGCAGTGACCGCTGGGCCTACGAGCAGTACTTC.